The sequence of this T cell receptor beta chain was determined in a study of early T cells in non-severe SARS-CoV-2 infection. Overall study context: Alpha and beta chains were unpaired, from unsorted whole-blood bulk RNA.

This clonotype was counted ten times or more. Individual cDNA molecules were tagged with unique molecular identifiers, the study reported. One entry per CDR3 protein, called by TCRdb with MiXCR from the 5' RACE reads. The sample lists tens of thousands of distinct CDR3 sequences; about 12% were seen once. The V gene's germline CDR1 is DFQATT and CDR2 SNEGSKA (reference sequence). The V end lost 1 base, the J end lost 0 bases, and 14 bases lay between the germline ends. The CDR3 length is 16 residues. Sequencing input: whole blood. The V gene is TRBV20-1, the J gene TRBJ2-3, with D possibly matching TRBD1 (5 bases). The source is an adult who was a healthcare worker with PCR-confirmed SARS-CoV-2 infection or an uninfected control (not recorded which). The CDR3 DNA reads TGCAGTGCTAGAGTTGCAAGGGGAACTAGCACAGATACGCAGTATTTT. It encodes CSARVARGTSTDTQYF.